Below, 14 T cell receptor beta chains from the same sample are listed, as sequenced in a study of T cell responses to AZD1222 COVID-19 vaccine. The repertoire was sequenced with immunoSEQ multiplex PCR; TCRdb's copy has only in-frame clones and lacks some. The sample yields about 99,000 clones, about 90% seen once. The sequencing used peripheral blood, collected on day 0 of AZD1222 vaccination. The receptors stem from an adult in good health.

This rearrangement joins TRBV6-2 or TRBV6-3 to TRBJ2-5; 9 nucleotides line up with TRBD2. J gave up 4 bases and V 2 bases, and 11 bases lay outside the gene matches. Germline CDR1 reads MNHEY; CDR2 reads SVGEGT. CDR3 length equals 17 residues. The CDR3 DNA reads as TGTGCCAGCAGTTACGGCGCCCTGATGGGACTAGCAGAGACCCAGTACTTC. Translation: CASSYGALMGLAETQYF.

The V and J genes are TRBV4-3 and TRBJ1-2; D is unresolved. V shed 1 base and J shed 7 bases, with 19 bases lying between them. CDR1 is LGHNA, CDR2 YSLEER, per germline. The CDR3 totals 16 residues. Here the CDR3 reads CASSQGPEVRSGGYTF. CDR3 coding DNA: TGCGCCAGCAGCCAAGGGCCTGAGGTGCGCTCTGGTGGCTACACCTTC.

Comments on this clone: Different DNA sequences within this sample yield the same CDR3. This sequence joins TRBV7-3 and TRBJ2-5, with TRBD2 as a possible D gene (5 bases). CDR1 and CDR2 (germline): SGHTA, FQGTGA. This CDR3 has 13 residues. V was shortened by 2 bases and J by 4 bases, with 8 bases between the two germline ends. The CDR3 region is CASSLREGETQYF. CDR3 coding DNA: TGTGCCAGCAGCTTACGGGAAGGAGAGACCCAGTACTTC.

The rearrangement uses TRBV10-3 and TRBJ1-1, with a tentative D call TRBD1 (5 bases). The germline CDR1 and CDR2 sequences are ENHRY and SYGVKD. CDR3 length: 13 residues. Trimming took 0 bases from V and 8 from J, leaving 10 bases between them. CDR3: CAISESGVLEAFF. Here the CDR3 DNA reads TGTGCCATCAGTGAGTCGGGGGTATTGGAAGCTTTCTTT.

The rearrangement uses TRBV5-6 and TRBJ1-6; 10 bases fit TRBD1. Trimming cost V 3 bases and J 6 bases; bases outside gene matches: 6. The germline V gene encodes CDR1 SGHDT and CDR2 YYEEEE. The CDR3 sequence is 16 residues long. The CDR3 region has the DNA TGTGCCAGCAGCTCAACCGGGACAGGGGTTAATTCACCCCTCCACTTT. Translated, it gives CASSSTGTGVNSPLHF.

This clone occurred a few times. The chain joins TRBV27 to TRBJ2-3; no definite D call. Germline loops: CDR1 MNHEY, CDR2 SMNVEV (reference sequence). CDR3 length: 13 amino acids. V was shortened by 5 bases and J by 0 bases, with 6 bases between the two germline ends. Written as DNA, the CDR3 is TGTGCCAGCAGTACCGACAGCACAGATACGCAGTATTTT. Translating gives CASSTDSTDTQYF.

The chain employs TRBV6-6 and TRBJ1-1; 9 bases match TRBD1. Germline CDR1 MNHNY, CDR2 SVGAGI (reference sequence). The CDR3 contains 15 residues. Trimming at V came to 2 bases and at J to 5 bases, leaving 6 bases not matched to a gene. The CDR3 protein is CASSYPGQGGTEAFF. CDR3 DNA sequence: TGTGCCAGCAGTTACCCGGGACAGGGAGGGACTGAAGCTTTCTTT.

The rearrangement uses TRBV19 and TRBJ2-1; no definite D call. This CDR3 is built from 14 residues. Germline CDR1 and CDR2: LNHDA and SQIVND (reference sequence). Between the trimmed V and J ends, which lost 7 bases and 2 bases, there was a span of 12 bases. CDR3 region: CASTSGKAYNEQFF. The CDR3 DNA reads as TGTGCCAGTACCTCTGGGAAGGCCTACAATGAGCAGTTCTTC.

This rearrangement joins TRBV7-3 to TRBJ2-1, with D perhaps matching TRBD1 (5 bases). Germline loops: CDR1 SGHTA, CDR2 FQGTGA. This CDR3 region has 13 residues. With 2 bases removed from V and 10 bases from J, the gap between germline ends came to 12 bases. In DNA form, the CDR3 reads TGTGCCAGCAGCTTACTGTTATCAGGGGAGCAGTTCTTC. It translates to CASSLLLSGEQFF.

This clone was seen a few times. The chain recombines TRBV14 with TRBJ1-1; no clear D gene. Trimming took off 1 base at V and 0 bases at J, with 6 bases between the two ends. CDR3 length: 14 amino acids. The germline gives CDR1 SGHDN, CDR2 FVKESK. The CDR3 nucleotides are TGTGCCAGCAGCCAAGGACATCTGAACACTGAAGCTTTCTTT. Amino acids: CASSQGHLNTEAFF.

This rearrangement joins TRBV11-2 to TRBJ2-3; TRBD2 might be the D (6 bases). V lost 6 bases and J lost 5, with 21 bases in between. The CDR3 contains 16 residues. Germline V gene data show CDR1 as SGHAT and CDR2 as FQNNGV. The CDR3 protein is CASRPLRERVRDTQYF. DNA of the CDR3: TGTGCCAGCAGACCGCTACGGGAGAGGGTTCGAGATACGCAGTATTTT.

The chain has TRBV29-1 and TRBJ1-1; D gene unclear. CDR1 and CDR2 (germline): SQVTM, ANQGSEA. The CDR3 is 12 amino acids. V was trimmed by 6 bases and J by 1 base, leaving 9 bases between them. The CDR3 loop is CSVFFGNTEAFF. The CDR3 coding sequence is TGCAGCGTGTTCTTTGGGAACACTGAAGCTTTCTTT.

The chain links TRBV4-2 to TRBJ1-2; maybe TRBD1 (5 bases). This CDR3 contains 15 residues. CDR1 is LGHNA, CDR2 YNFKEQ, per germline. Trimming left V 0 bases short and J 1 base short, with 9 bases between. CDR3 in DNA: TGTGCCAGCAGCCAAGACGGGGGGGATAACTATGGCTACACCTTC. This gives the protein CASSQDGGDNYGYTF.

V and J are TRBV12-3 or TRBV12-4 and TRBJ2-1; a possible D gene is TRBD2 (6 bases). CDR3 length: 13 amino acids. The V gene lost 6 bases and the J gene lost 5 bases, with 11 bases spanning the gap. In DNA, the CDR3 is TGTGCCAGCAGCCCGACTAGAAACAATGAGCAGTTCTTC. Residues: CASSPTRNNEQFF.